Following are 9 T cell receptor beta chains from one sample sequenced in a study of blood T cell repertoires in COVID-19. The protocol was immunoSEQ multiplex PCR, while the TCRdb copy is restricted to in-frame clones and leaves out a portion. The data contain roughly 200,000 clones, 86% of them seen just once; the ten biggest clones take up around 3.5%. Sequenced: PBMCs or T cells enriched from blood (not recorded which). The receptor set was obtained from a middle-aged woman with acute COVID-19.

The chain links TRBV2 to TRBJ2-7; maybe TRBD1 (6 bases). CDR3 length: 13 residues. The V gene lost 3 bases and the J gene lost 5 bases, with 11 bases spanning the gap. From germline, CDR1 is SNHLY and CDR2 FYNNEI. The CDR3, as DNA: TGTGCCAGCAGTGACGGCAGGGGCAACGAGCAGTACTTC. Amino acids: CASSDGRGNEQYF.

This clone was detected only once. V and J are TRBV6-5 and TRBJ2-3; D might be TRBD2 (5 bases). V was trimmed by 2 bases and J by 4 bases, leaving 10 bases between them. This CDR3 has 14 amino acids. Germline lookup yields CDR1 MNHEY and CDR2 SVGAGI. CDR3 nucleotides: TGTGCCAGCAGTTACCGCCTAGCATCAGATACGCAGTATTTT. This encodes CASSYRLASDTQYF.

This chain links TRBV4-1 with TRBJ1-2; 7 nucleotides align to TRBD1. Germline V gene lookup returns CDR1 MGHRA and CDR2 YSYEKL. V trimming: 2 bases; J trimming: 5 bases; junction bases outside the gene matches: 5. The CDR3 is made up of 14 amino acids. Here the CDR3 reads CASSQPGQQYGYTF. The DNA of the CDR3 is TGCGCCAGCAGCCAACCGGGACAGCAATATGGCTACACCTTC.

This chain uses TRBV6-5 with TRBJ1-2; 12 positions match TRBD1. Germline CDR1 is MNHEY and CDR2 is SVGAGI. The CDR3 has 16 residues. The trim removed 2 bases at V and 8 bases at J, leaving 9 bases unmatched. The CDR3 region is CASSYGTGGASWGYTF. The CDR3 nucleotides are TGTGCCAGCAGTTACGGGACAGGGGGCGCCTCTTGGGGCTACACCTTC.

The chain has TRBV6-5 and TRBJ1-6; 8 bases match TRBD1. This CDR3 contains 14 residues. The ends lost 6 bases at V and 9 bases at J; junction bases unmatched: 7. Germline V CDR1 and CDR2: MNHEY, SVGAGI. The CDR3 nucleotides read TGTGCCAGCAGCACCGACAGGGGTCGTTCACCCCTCCACTTT. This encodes CASSTDRGRSPLHF.

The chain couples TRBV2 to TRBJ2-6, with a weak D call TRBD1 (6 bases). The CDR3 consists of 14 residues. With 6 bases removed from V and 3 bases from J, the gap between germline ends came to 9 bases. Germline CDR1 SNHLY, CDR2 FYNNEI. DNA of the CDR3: TGTGCCAGCAGGCAGGGGCTTGGGGCCAACGTCCTGACTTTC. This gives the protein CASRQGLGANVLTF.

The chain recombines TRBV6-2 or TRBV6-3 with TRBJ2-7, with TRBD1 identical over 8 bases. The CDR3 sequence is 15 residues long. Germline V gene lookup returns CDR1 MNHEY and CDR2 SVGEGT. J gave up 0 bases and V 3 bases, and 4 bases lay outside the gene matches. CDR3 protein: CASSYGGQGSYEQYF. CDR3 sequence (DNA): TGTGCCAGCAGTTATGGAGGACAGGGCTCCTACGAGCAGTACTTC.

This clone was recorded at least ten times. The CDR3 sequence: CASPTQGATGELFF. As DNA, the CDR3 is TGTGCCAGCCCGACCCAGGGGGCAACCGGGGAGCTGTTTTTT. The V gene is TRBV18, the J gene TRBJ2-2, with 8 bases fitting TRBD1. Per germline, CDR1 KGHSH and CDR2 LQKENI. The CDR3 sequence is 14 residues long. The ends lost 8 bases at V and 5 bases at J; junction bases unmatched: 7.

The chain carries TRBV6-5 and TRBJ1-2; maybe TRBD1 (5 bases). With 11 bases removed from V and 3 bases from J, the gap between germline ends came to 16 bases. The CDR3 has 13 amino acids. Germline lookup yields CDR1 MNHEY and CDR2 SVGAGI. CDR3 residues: CAASWGEHYGYTF. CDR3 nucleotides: TGTGCCGCCTCTTGGGGGGAACACTATGGCTACACCTTC.